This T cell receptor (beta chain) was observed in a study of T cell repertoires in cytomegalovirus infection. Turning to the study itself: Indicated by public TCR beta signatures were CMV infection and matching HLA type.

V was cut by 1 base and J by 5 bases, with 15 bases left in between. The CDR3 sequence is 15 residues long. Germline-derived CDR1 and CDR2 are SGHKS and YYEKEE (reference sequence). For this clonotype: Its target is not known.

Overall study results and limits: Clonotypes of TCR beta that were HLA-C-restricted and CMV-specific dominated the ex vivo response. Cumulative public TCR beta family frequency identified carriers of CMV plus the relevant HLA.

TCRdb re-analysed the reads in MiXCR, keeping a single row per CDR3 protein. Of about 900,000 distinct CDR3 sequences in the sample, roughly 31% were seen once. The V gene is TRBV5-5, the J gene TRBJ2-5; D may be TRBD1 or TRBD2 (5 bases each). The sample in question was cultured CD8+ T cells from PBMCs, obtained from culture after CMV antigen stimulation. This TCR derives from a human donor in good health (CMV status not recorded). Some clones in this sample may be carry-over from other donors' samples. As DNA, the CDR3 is TGTGCCAGCAGCTTGCGGCCGGGGCTAATGGAGACCCAGTACTTC. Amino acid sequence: CASSLRPGLMETQYF.